These T cell receptor beta chains were read from a single sample in a study of blood T cell repertoires in COVID-19. Data came from immunoSEQ multiplex PCR; TCRdb stores just in-frame clones and leaves some out. The sample shows roughly 200,000 clones, over 75% of them seen only once. Sequencing was performed on peripheral blood. The source of these receptors is a man in his forties or fifties with acute or convalescent COVID-19. Both conserved end residues are part of each CDR3. The D gene is left open where the match is weak.

J gene: TRBJ1-5; D gene: TRBD1; V gene: TRBV6-2/TRBV6-3; CDR3 protein: CASSYPDRGGYQPQHF
J gene: TRBJ1-4; D gene: -; V gene: TRBV18; CDR3 protein: CASSPQTGLGEKLFF
J gene: TRBJ2-7; D gene: TRBD1; V gene: TRBV5-8; CDR3 protein: CASSLRDREYEQYF
J gene: TRBJ2-1; D gene: TRBD2; V gene: TRBV18; CDR3 protein: CASSDLGLAGNEQFF
J gene: TRBJ1-1; D gene: -; V gene: TRBV10-2; CDR3 protein: CAIGTSNTEAFF
J gene: TRBJ1-3; D gene: -; V gene: TRBV7-9; CDR3 protein: CASSLNRSSGNTIYF
J gene: TRBJ2-2; D gene: TRBD1; V gene: TRBV19; CDR3 protein: CASSIVPGGDTGELFF
J gene: TRBJ2-2; D gene: -; V gene: TRBV30; CDR3 protein: CAWRGLNTGELFF
J gene: TRBJ1-4; D gene: TRBD1; V gene: TRBV4-2; CDR3 protein: CASSPTGTGVNEKLFF
J gene: TRBJ2-7; D gene: TRBD1; V gene: TRBV6-5; CDR3 protein: CASSYQTGALGEQYF
J gene: TRBJ2-5; D gene: -; V gene: TRBV5-8; CDR3 protein: CASSFGQLRETQYF
J gene: TRBJ2-7; D gene: TRBD1; V gene: TRBV24-1; CDR3 protein: CAARQGTSEQYF
J gene: TRBJ1-1; D gene: -; V gene: TRBV2; CDR3 protein: CASTPRGRAEAFF
J gene: TRBJ2-1; D gene: -; V gene: TRBV7-9; CDR3 protein: CASSRSSNEQFF
J gene: TRBJ1-1; D gene: TRBD1; V gene: TRBV20-1; CDR3 protein: CSASGQGIVLNTEAFF
J gene: TRBJ2-2; D gene: -; V gene: TRBV7-9; CDR3 protein: CASSSVRGPNTGELFF
J gene: TRBJ2-2; D gene: TRBD2; V gene: TRBV3-1/TRBV3-2; CDR3 protein: CASSLAGGNTGELFF
J gene: TRBJ1-5; D gene: TRBD1; V gene: TRBV19; CDR3 protein: CASSITGQGEYSNQPQHF
J gene: TRBJ2-2; D gene: -; V gene: TRBV9; CDR3 protein: CASSPNRNTGELFF
J gene: TRBJ1-3; D gene: -; V gene: TRBV6-5; CDR3 protein: CASSPRSSGNTIYF
J gene: TRBJ1-5; D gene: TRBD1; V gene: TRBV19; CDR3 protein: CASTPNGQGPGAQHF
J gene: TRBJ2-4; D gene: -; V gene: TRBV10-3; CDR3 protein: CAISDSLAKNIQYF
J gene: TRBJ2-7; D gene: -; V gene: TRBV11-3; CDR3 protein: CASSFTGIDEQYF
J gene: TRBJ1-5; D gene: TRBD1; V gene: TRBV18; CDR3 protein: CASSLDRGGQPQHF
J gene: TRBJ1-4; D gene: TRBD1; V gene: TRBV9; CDR3 protein: CASSEQGAIATNEKLFF
J gene: TRBJ1-4; D gene: -; V gene: TRBV7-2; CDR3 protein: CASSPGQLNEKLFF
J gene: TRBJ1-2; D gene: -; V gene: TRBV1; CDR3 protein: CTSSQSGFLGGYTF
J gene: TRBJ2-3; D gene: -; V gene: TRBV2; CDR3 protein: CASTSRDTDTQYF
J gene: TRBJ2-5; D gene: TRBD2; V gene: TRBV2; CDR3 protein: CASKRREDLETQYF
J gene: TRBJ1-2; D gene: TRBD1; V gene: TRBV29-1; CDR3 protein: CSVVGQGSRGYTF